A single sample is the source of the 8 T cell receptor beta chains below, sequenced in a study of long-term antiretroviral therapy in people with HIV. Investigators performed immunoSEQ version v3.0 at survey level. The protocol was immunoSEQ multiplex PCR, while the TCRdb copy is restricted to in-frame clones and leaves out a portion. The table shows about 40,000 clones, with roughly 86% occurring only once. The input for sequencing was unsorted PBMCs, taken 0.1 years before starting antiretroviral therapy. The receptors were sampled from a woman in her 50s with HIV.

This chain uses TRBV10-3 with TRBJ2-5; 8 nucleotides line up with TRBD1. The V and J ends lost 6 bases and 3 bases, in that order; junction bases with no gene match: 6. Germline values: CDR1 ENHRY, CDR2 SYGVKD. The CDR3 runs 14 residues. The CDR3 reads CAIRDRDGKETQYF. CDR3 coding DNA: TGTGCCATCAGGGACAGGGACGGGAAAGAGACCCAGTACTTC.

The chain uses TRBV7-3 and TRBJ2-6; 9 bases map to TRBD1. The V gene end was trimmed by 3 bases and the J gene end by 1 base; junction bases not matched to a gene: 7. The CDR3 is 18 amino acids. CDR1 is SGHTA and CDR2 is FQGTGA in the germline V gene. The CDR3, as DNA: TGTGCCAGCAGCTTCCTCCGGGACAGGGTTTCTGGGGCCAACGTCCTGACTTTC. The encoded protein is CASSFLRDRVSGANVLTF.

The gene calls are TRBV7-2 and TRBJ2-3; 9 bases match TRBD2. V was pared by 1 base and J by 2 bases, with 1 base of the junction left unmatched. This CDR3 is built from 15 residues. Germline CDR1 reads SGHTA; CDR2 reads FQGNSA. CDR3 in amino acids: CASSLGTSDTDTQYF. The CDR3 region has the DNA TGTGCCAGCAGCTTAGGGACTAGCGACACAGATACGCAGTATTTT.

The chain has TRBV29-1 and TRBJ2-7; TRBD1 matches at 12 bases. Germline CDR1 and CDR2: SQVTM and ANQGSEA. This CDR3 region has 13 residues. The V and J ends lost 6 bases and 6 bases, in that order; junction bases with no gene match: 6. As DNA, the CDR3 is TGCAGCGTCGGGACAGGGGGCAGCGGCGAGCAGTACTTC. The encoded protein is CSVGTGGSGEQYF.

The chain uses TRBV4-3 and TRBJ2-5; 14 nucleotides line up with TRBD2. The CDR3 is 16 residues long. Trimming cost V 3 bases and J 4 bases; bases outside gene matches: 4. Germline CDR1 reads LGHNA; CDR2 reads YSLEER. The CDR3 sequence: CASSHQTSGGAETQYF. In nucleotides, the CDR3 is TGCGCCAGCAGCCATCAGACTAGCGGGGGGGCAGAGACCCAGTACTTC.

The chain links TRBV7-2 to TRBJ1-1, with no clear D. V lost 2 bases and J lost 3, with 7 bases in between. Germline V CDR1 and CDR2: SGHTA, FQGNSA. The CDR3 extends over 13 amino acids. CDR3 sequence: CASSLKGDTEAFF. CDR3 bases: TGTGCCAGCAGCTTAAAGGGAGACACTGAAGCTTTCTTT.

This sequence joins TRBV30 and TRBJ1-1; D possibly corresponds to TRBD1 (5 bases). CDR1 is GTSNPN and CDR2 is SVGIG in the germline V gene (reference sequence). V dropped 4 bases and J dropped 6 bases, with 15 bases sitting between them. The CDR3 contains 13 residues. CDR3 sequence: CAWKGRLGAEAFF. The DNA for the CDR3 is TGTGCCTGGAAGGGACGGCTGGGCGCTGAAGCTTTCTTT.

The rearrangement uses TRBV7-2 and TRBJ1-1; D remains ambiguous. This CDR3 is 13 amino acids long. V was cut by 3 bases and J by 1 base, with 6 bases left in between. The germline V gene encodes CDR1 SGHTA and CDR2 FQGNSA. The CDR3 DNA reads TGTGCCAGCAGCTTCACCGAGAACACTGAAGCTTTCTTT. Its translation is CASSFTENTEAFF.